This T cell receptor (beta chain) was sequenced in a study of cytomegalovirus exposure and HLA in healthy donors. Findings of the study overall: Rarity held for most TCR sequences, but there were some public TCRs that occurred in many donors. The authors later linked a missense DCLRE1C variant to TCR beta V- and J-gene trimming.

The donors (healthy individuals) were bone marrow donors. Note on this clone: Antigen unknown.

Trimming at V came to 0 bases and at J to 3 bases, leaving 11 bases not matched to a gene. Looked up from germline, CDR1 is SGHRS and CDR2 is YFSETQ. This CDR3 has 17 amino acids. Amplification used 60 Vbeta primers and 13 Jbeta primers. Repertoires were generated with immunoSEQ multiplex PCR, while TCRdb's copy carries only in-frame clones and drops some. The sample carries 150,000 to 200,000 clones, under 75% recorded once. The genes are TRBV5-1 and TRBJ1-1, with TRBD1 identical over 7 bases. Sequencing used PBMCs. The source is a man aged 40-49 years in good health and CMV-seropositive. CDR3 DNA: TGCGCCAGCAGCTTGGGCAGGGGGAGGCATAAGGACACTGAAGCTTTCTTT. It specifies CASSLGRGRHKDTEAFF.